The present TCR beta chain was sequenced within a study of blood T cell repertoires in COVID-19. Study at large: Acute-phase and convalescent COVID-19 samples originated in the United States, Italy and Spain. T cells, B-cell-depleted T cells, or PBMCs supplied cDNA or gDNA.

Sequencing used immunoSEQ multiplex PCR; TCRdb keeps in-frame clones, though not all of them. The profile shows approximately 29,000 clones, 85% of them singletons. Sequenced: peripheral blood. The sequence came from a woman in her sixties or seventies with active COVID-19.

This CDR3 reads CASSPSQGAHEQYF. The CDR3, as DNA: TGTGCCAGCTCACCATCCCAGGGGGCCCACGAGCAGTACTTC. The gene calls are TRBV18 and TRBJ2-7; TRBD1 matches 8 bases. The CDR3 sequence is 14 residues long. The ends lost 2 bases at V and 5 bases at J; junction bases unmatched: 5. Germline CDR1 is KGHSH and CDR2 is LQKENI.